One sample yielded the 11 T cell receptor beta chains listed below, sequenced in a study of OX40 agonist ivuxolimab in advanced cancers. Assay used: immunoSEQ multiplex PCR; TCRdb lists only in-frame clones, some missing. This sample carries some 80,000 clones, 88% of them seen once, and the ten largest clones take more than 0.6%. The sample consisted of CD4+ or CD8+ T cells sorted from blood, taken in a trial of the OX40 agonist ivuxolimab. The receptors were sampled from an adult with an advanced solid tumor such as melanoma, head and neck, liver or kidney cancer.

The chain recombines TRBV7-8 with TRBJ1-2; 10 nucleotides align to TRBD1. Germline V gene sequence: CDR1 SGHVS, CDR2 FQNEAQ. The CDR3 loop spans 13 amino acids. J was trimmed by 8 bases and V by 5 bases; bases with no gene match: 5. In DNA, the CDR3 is TGTGCCAGCAGCCCGGACAGGGGGAGAGGCTACACCTTC. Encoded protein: CASSPDRGRGYTF.

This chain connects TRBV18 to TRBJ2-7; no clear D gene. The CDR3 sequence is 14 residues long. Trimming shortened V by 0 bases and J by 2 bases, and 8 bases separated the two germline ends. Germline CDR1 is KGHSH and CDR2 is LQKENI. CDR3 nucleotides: TGTGCCAGCTCACCACCGGTTGATACCTACGAGCAGTACTTC. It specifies CASSPPVDTYEQYF.

The chain's CDR3 is CASSLGGGPYQPQHF. CDR3 coding DNA: TGTGCCAGCAGCTTGGGAGGGGGCCCCTATCAGCCCCAGCATTTT. J is TRBJ1-5 and V is TRBV5-8; TRBD1 matches at 7 bases. The ends lost 0 bases at V and 5 bases at J; junction bases unmatched: 5. Looked up from germline, CDR1 is SGHTS and CDR2 is YDEGEE. The CDR3 consists of 15 residues.

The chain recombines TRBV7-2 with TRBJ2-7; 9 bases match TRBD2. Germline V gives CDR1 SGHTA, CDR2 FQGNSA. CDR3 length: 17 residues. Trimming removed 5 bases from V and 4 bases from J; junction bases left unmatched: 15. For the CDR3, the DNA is TGTGCCAGCAGCCCTCATCTCGGCCCAGCGGGGGGATACGAGCAGTACTTC. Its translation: CASSPHLGPAGGYEQYF. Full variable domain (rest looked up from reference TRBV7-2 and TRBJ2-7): GAGVSQSPSNKVTEKGKDVELRCDPISGHTALYWYRQSLGQGLEFLIYFQGNSAPDKSGLPSDRFSAERTGGSVSTLTIQRTQQEDSAVYLCASSPHLGPAGGYEQYFGPGTRLTVT.

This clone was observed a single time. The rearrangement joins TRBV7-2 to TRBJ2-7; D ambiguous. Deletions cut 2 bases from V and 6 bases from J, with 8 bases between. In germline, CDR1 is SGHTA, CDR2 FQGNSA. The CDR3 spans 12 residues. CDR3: CASSLYVGEQYF. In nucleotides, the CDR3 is TGTGCCAGCAGCTTATACGTAGGCGAGCAGTACTTC. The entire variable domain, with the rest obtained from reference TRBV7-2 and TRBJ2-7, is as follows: GAGVSQSPSNKVTEKGKDVELRCDPISGHTALYWYRQSLGQGLEFLIYFQGNSAPDKSGLPSDRFSAERTGGSVSTLTIQRTQQEDSAVYLCASSLYVGEQYFGPGTRLTVT.

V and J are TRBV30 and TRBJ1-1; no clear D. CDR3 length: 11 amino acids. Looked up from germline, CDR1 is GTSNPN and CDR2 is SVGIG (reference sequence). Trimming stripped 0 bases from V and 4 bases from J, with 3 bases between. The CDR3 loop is CAWSVLTEAFF. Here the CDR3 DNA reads TGTGCCTGGAGTGTACTCACTGAAGCTTTCTTT.

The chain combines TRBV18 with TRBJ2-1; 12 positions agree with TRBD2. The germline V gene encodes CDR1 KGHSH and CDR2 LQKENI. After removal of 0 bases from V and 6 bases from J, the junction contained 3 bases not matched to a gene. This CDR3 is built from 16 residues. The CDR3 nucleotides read TGTGCCAGCTCACCACCGGCTAGCGGGAGGGCCAATGAGCAGTTCTTC. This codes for CASSPPASGRANEQFF.

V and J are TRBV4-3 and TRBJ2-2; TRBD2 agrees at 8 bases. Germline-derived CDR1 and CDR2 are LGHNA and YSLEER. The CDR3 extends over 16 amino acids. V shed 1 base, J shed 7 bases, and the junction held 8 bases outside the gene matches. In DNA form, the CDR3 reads TGCGCCAGCAGCCAAGCGGGGGGGCCTATTGACGGGGAGCTGTTTTTT. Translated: CASSQAGGPIDGELFF.

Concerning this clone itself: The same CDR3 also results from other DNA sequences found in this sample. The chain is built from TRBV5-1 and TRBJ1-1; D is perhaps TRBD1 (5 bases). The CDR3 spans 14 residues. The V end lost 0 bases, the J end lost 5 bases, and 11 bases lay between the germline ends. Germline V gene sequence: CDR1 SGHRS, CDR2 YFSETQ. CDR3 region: CASSLARGGTEAFF. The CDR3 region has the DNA TGCGCCAGCAGCTTGGCTAGGGGTGGGACTGAAGCTTTCTTT.

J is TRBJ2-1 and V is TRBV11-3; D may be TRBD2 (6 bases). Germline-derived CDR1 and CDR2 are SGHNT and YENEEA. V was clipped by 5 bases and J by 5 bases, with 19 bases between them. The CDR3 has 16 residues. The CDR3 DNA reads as TGTGCCAGCAGCCTCGGGACTGAGAAGATGGACAATGAGCAGTTCTTC. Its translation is CASSLGTEKMDNEQFF.

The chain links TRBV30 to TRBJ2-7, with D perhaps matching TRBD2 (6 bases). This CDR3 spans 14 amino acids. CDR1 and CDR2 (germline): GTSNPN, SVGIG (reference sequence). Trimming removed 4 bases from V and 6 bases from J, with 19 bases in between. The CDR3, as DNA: TGTGCCTGGACACAGGCGGGACTCTACGGCGAGCAGTACTTC. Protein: CAWTQAGLYGEQYF.